The entry that follows covers one TCR beta chain sequence. This record belongs to a study of control samples from healthy donors and cancer patients. CDR3 size: 13 residues. Trimming left V 5 bases short and J 0 bases short, with 7 bases between. The V gene's germline CDR1 is MNHEY and CDR2 SVGAGI. Libraries were prepared by immunoSEQ multiplex PCR; TCRdb keeps only in-frame clonotypes and omits some of them. The table records 90,000 or so clones, 70% to 90% of them present only once. The genes are TRBV6-5 and TRBJ1-1; D is perhaps TRBD1 (5 bases). The sequenced material came from blood. The TCR originated in a man aged 30 to 39 in good health. In DNA, the CDR3 is TGTGCCAGCAGTCCGACAGTGAACACTGAAGCTTTCTTT. It translates to CASSPTVNTEAFF.